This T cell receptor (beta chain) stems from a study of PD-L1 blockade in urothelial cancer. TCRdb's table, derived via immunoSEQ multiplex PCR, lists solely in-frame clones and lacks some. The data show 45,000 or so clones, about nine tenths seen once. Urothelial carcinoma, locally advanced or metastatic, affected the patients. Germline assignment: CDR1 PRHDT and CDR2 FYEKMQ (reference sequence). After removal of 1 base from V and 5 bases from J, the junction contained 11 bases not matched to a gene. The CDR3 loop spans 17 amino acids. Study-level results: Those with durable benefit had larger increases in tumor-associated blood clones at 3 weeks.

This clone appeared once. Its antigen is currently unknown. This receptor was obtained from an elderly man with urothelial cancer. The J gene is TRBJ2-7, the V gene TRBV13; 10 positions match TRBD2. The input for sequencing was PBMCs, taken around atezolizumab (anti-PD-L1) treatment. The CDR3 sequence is CASSLALAGETGNEQYF. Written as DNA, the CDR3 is TGTGCCAGCAGCTTAGCCCTAGCGGGAGAAACAGGGAACGAGCAGTACTTC.